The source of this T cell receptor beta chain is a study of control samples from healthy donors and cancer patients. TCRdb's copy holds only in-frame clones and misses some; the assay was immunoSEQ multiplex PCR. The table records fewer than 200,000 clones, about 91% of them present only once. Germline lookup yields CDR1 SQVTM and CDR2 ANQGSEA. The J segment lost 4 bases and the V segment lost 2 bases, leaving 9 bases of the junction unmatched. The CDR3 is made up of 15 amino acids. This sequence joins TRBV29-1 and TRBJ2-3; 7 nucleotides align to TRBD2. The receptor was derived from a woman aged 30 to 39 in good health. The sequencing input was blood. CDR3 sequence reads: CSVELEGRVADTQYF. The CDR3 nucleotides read TGCAGCGTTGAATTGGAGGGGAGGGTTGCAGATACGCAGTATTTT.